The next 22 T cell receptor beta chains were all read from a single sample in a study of identical twins. TCRdb re-derived calls from the 5' RACE reads in MiXCR, one entry per CDR3 protein. Of 1.5 million to 2 million distinct CDR3 sequences listed, under 35% are singletons. The sequenced sample consisted of cord blood. The receptors were gathered from a newborn girl in good health.

The chain carries TRBV11-2 and TRBJ1-2; maybe TRBD1 (5 bases). Germline V gene lookup returns CDR1 SGHAT and CDR2 FQNNGV. This CDR3 contains 15 residues. V was shortened by 5 bases and J by 2 bases, with 15 bases between the two germline ends. The DNA of the CDR3 is TGTGCCAGCAGCCAACCGGACAAGGGGAACTATGGCTACACCTTC. Protein product: CASSQPDKGNYGYTF. Full variable domain (outside the CDR3, taken from reference TRBV11-2 and TRBJ1-2): EAGVAQSPRYKIIEKRQSVAFWCNPISGHATLYWYQQILGQGPKLLIQFQNNGVVDDSQLPKDRFSAERLKGVDSTLKIQPAKLEDSAVYLCASSQPDKGNYGYTFGSGTRLTVV.

The genes are TRBV2 and TRBJ2-3; 16 nucleotides match TRBD2. The germline V gene encodes CDR1 SNHLY and CDR2 FYNNEI. The CDR3 is 15 amino acids. The V segment lost 5 bases and the J segment 7 bases; nucleotides outside the gene matches: 3. The chain's CDR3 is CASSPGLAGGHTQYF. The CDR3 DNA sequence: TGTGCCAGCAGTCCGGGACTAGCGGGAGGGCATACGCAGTATTTT.

This chain uses TRBV5-1 with TRBJ1-1, with D unclear. Germline CDR1 reads SGHRS; CDR2 reads YFSETQ. Trimming pared 0 bases from V and 1 base from J, leaving 7 bases between. The CDR3 spans 14 residues. CDR3 DNA sequence: TGCGCCAGCAGCTTGGGGTCCCAGAACACTGAAGCTTTCTTT. Translating it yields CASSLGSQNTEAFF.

This clonotype showed up just a few times. The J gene is TRBJ2-1, the V gene TRBV5-5; D is uncertain. The CDR3 sequence is 14 residues long. Trimming left V 0 bases short and J 5 bases short, with 9 bases between. CDR1 is SGHKS and CDR2 is YYEKEE in the germline V gene (reference sequence). The CDR3 coding sequence is TGTGCCAGCAGCTTGGCGCAGATAAACAATGAGCAGTTCTTC. Translated, it gives CASSLAQINNEQFF.

This clonotype was counted a few times. This chain links TRBV20-1 with TRBJ2-1; the D gene is possibly TRBD2 (6 bases). CDR3 size: 13 residues. V dropped 2 bases and J dropped 5 bases, with 10 bases sitting between them. The germline CDR1 and CDR2 sequences are DFQATT and SNEGSKA (reference sequence). CDR3 bases: TGCAGTGCTAGAAGGGGACTCCACAATGAGCAGTTCTTC. This gives the protein CSARRGLHNEQFF.

The V and J genes are TRBV6-6 and TRBJ2-5, with TRBD1 matching over 7 bases. Germline CDR1 reads MNHNY; CDR2 reads SVGAGI (reference sequence). CDR3 length: 17 residues. V lost 0 bases and J lost 4; bases outside the gene matches: 11. This CDR3 is CASSYSPQGVNLETQYF. The DNA for the CDR3 is TGTGCCAGCAGTTACTCCCCGCAGGGGGTCAATTTAGAGACCCAGTACTTC.

A few counts support this clonotype. The chain couples TRBV5-1 to TRBJ2-1, with D perhaps matching TRBD1 (5 bases). The CDR3 loop spans 15 amino acids. V shed 0 bases and J shed 8 bases, with 15 bases lying between them. Germline V CDR1 and CDR2: SGHRS, YFSETQ. The CDR3 nucleotides are TGCGCCAGCAGCTTGGTTCTAGGGGTAACGGATGAGCAGTTCTTC. It is translated as CASSLVLGVTDEQFF.

V is TRBV10-2 and J is TRBJ2-7; 8 bases are a match to TRBD1. The CDR3 loop spans 14 amino acids. In germline, CDR1 is WSHSY, CDR2 SAAADI. The trim removed 3 bases at V and 3 bases at J, leaving 4 bases unmatched. CDR3 nucleotides: TGCGCCAGCAGTGAAATACAGGGGGGCTACGAGCAGTACTTC. It translates to CASSEIQGGYEQYF.

The table lists this clonotype with a few counts. A far larger clone differs by one base, so this is likely a read error. The genes are TRBV28 and TRBJ2-7; D is unclear. Germline-derived CDR1 and CDR2 are MDHEN and SYDVKM. The V end was cut by 2 bases, the J end by 6 bases, with 5 bases between. The CDR3 extends over 11 amino acids. The DNA of the CDR3 is TGTGCCAGCAGTTTACGGTTCGAGCAGTACTTC. Its translation: CASSLRFEQYF.

This clonotype was picked up one time. This chain links TRBV20-1 with TRBJ2-2, with 7 bases fitting TRBD1. The CDR3 consists of 16 residues. Germline V gene sequence: CDR1 DFQATT, CDR2 SNEGSKA (reference sequence). V gave up 0 bases and J gave up 1 base; unmatched junction bases: 5. Written as DNA, the CDR3 is TGCAGTGCTAGAGATTTTAGGACAGGGAACACCGGGGAGCTGTTTTTT. Its protein product is CSARDFRTGNTGELFF.

This chain links TRBV25-1 with TRBJ1-2; the match to TRBD1 covers 9 bases. CDR1 is MGHDK and CDR2 is SYGVNS in the germline V gene. V lost 3 bases and J lost 1; bases outside the gene matches: 9. The CDR3 is made up of 17 amino acids. CDR3 nucleotide sequence: TGTGCCAGCAGTGATGGGGACAGGGTAGACCTTAACTATGGCTACACCTTC. Translation: CASSDGDRVDLNYGYTF.

The J gene is TRBJ1-4, the V gene TRBV20-1, with 9 bases aligning to TRBD1. There are 11 residues in the CDR3. The junction had 2 bases not matched to a gene; V was cut back by 6 bases and J by 9 bases. Per germline, CDR1 DFQATT and CDR2 SNEGSKA (reference sequence). The CDR3 is CSAGTGKKLFF. CDR3 nucleotides: TGCAGTGCGGGGACAGGGAAAAAACTGTTTTTT.

The J gene is TRBJ1-1, the V gene TRBV29-1; unclear D gene. The germline V and J ends were trimmed by 0 bases and 4 bases, with 12 bases remaining between them. The CDR3 covers 14 residues. Germline values: CDR1 SQVTM, CDR2 ANQGSEA. CDR3 nucleotide sequence: TGCAGCGTTGAAGAGCCTCCGGGTGGCACTGAAGCTTTCTTT. Protein: CSVEEPPGGTEAFF. The entire variable domain, with the rest obtained from reference TRBV29-1 and TRBJ1-1, is as follows: SAVISQKPSRDICQRGTSLTIQCQVDSQVTMMFWYRQQPGQSLTLIATANQGSEATYESGFVIDKFPISRPNLTFSTLTVSNMSPEDSSIYLCSVEEPPGGTEAFFGQGTRLTVV.

This clonotype showed up just a few times. The rearrangement uses TRBV20-1 and TRBJ1-6, with D tentatively TRBD1 (5 bases). Trimming cost V 6 bases and J 2 bases, with 8 bases left between them. This CDR3 region has 13 residues. CDR1 DFQATT and CDR2 SNEGSKA come from the germline V gene (reference sequence). This CDR3 reads CSAPDTYNSPLHF. For the CDR3, the DNA is TGCAGTGCCCCGGACACCTATAATTCACCCCTCCACTTT.

This clonotype was observed many times. The rearrangement joins TRBV10-3 to TRBJ2-1; D uncertain. The CDR3 spans 12 residues. CDR1 ENHRY and CDR2 SYGVKD come from the germline V gene. V was trimmed by 1 base and J by 7 bases, leaving 5 bases between them. For the CDR3, the DNA is TGTGCCATCAGTGAGTACAGTAATGAGCAGTTCTTC. Its protein is CAISEYSNEQFF.

The genes are TRBV13 and TRBJ1-2; weak D call: TRBD1 (5 bases). The germline V gene has CDR1 PRHDT and CDR2 FYEKMQ (reference sequence). V dropped 7 bases and J dropped 0 bases, with 15 bases sitting between them. The CDR3 runs to 15 residues. CDR3 sequence reads: CASTRPGRANYGYTF. CDR3 nucleotide sequence: TGTGCCAGCACGAGGCCGGGACGGGCTAACTATGGCTACACCTTC.

The rearrangement uses TRBV2 and TRBJ2-6; 7 bases agree with TRBD1. V trimming: 5 bases; J trimming: 0 bases; junction bases outside the gene matches: 7. CDR1 is SNHLY, CDR2 FYNNEI, per germline. The CDR3 sequence is 17 residues long. The CDR3 sequence: CASSYRGPLSGANVLTF. Here the CDR3 DNA reads TGTGCCAGCAGTTACAGGGGACCCCTCTCTGGGGCCAACGTCCTGACTTTC.

The chain links TRBV20-1 to TRBJ1-3; no clear D. Germline-derived CDR1 and CDR2 are DFQATT and SNEGSKA (reference sequence). Trimming cost V 6 bases and J 0 bases, with 27 bases left between them. The CDR3 contains 19 residues. The CDR3 here is CSATDLLFGIRNSGNTIYF. In nucleotides, the CDR3 is TGCAGTGCAACCGATCTCCTTTTCGGGATCAGGAACTCTGGAAACACCATATATTTT.

This chain joins TRBV29-1 and TRBJ2-7; D uncertain. Looked up from germline, CDR1 is SQVTM and CDR2 is ANQGSEA. V lost 4 bases, J lost 6 bases, and 19 bases lay in between. This CDR3 is built from 14 residues. CDR3 in amino acids: CSVVRASKACEQYF. CDR3 sequence (DNA): TGCAGCGTTGTACGGGCGTCCAAGGCCTGCGAGCAGTACTTC.

There are a few counts of this clonotype. This chain uses TRBV11-2 with TRBJ2-1; 15 positions match TRBD2. CDR3 length: 21 residues. CDR1 and CDR2 (germline): SGHAT, FQNNGV. With 3 bases clipped from V and 6 bases from J, the junction kept 18 bases outside the gene matches. Written as DNA, the CDR3 is TGTGCCAGCAGCTTCCCTTGGACTAGCGGGGGGGCTTTCGTACACGTCAATGAGCAGTTCTTC. Its translation: CASSFPWTSGGAFVHVNEQFF.

V and J are TRBV29-1 and TRBJ1-1, with 7 bases that match TRBD1. V gave up 5 bases and J gave up 0 bases; unmatched junction bases: 6. Germline V gene data show CDR1 as SQVTM and CDR2 as ANQGSEA. There are 14 residues in the CDR3. CDR3 loop: CSVPLTGLNTEAFF. In nucleotides, the CDR3 is TGCAGCGTTCCTTTGACAGGGTTGAACACTGAAGCTTTCTTT.

The chain uses TRBV7-2 and TRBJ2-1; 12 nucleotides match TRBD2. In germline, CDR1 is SGHTA, CDR2 FQGNSA. V lost 1 base and J lost 7; bases outside the gene matches: 8. The CDR3 extends over 17 amino acids. DNA of the CDR3: TGTGCCAGCAGCTTAGTCCGCCTAGCGGGGGGGCCTAATGAGCAGTTCTTC. It specifies CASSLVRLAGGPNEQFF.